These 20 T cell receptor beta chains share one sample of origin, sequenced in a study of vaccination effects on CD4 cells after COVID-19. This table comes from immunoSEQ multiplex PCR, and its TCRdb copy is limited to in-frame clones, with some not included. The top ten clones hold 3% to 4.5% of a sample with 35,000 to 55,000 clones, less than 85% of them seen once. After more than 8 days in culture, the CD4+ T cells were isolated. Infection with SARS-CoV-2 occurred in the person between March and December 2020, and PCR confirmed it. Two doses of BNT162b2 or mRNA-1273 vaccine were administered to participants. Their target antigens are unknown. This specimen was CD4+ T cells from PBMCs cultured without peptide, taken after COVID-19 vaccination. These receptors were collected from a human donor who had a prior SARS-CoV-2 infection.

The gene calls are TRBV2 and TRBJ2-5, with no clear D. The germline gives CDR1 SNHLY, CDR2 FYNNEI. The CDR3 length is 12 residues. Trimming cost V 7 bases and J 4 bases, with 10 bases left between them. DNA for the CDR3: TGTGCCAGCATTGGCGTTGGAGAGACCCAGTACTTC. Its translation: CASIGVGETQYF.

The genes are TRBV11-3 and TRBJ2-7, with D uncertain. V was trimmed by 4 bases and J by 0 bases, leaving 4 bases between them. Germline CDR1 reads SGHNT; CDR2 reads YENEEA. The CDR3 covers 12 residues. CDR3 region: CASSSFSYEQYF. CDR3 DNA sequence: TGTGCCAGCAGCTCCTTCTCCTACGAGCAGTACTTC.

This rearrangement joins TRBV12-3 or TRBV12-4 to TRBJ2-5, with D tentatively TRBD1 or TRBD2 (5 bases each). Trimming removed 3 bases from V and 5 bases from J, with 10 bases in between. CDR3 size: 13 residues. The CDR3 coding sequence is TGTGCCAGCAGTTTCACGGGGCTGGAGACCCAGTACTTC. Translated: CASSFTGLETQYF.

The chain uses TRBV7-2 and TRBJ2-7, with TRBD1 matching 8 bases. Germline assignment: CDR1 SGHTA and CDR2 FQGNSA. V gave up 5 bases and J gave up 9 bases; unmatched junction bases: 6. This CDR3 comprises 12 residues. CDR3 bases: TGTGCCAGCAGCCCGGGACAGGTTCCGCAGTACTTC. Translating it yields CASSPGQVPQYF.

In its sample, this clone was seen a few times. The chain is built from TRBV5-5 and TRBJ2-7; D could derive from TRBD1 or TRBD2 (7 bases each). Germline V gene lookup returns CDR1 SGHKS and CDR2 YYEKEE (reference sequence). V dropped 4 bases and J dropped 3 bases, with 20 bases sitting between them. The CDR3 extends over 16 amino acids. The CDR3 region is CASSGTVGGQYYEQYF. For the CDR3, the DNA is TGTGCCAGCAGCGGGACAGTCGGGGGGCAGTACTACGAGCAGTACTTC.

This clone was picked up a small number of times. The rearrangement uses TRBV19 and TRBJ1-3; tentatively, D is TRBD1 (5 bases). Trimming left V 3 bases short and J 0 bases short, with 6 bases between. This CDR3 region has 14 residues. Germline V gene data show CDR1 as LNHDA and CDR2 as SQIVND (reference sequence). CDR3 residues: CASSIRVSGNTIYF. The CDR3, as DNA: TGTGCCAGTAGTATCAGGGTCTCTGGAAACACCATATATTTT.

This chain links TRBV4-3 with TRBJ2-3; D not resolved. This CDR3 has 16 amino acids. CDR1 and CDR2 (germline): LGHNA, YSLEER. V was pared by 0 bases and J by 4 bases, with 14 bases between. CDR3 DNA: TGCGCCAGCAGCCAAGATTTTCAGCTTAGCTCAGATACGCAGTATTTT. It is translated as CASSQDFQLSSDTQYF.

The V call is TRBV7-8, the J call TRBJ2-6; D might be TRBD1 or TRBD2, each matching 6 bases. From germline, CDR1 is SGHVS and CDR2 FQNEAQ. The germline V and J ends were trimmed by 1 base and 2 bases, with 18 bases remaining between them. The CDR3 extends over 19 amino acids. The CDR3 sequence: CASSLDYRGHHTGANVLTF. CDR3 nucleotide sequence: TGTGCCAGCAGCTTAGACTACCGGGGGCACCACACTGGGGCCAACGTCCTGACTTTC.

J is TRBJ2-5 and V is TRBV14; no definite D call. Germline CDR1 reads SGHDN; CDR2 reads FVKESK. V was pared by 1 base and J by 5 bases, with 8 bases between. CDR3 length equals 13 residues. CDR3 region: CASSQVWAETQYF. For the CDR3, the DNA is TGTGCCAGCAGCCAAGTCTGGGCCGAGACCCAGTACTTC.

As DNA, the CDR3 is TGTGCCAGCAGCTTCAGGGTGAGGACTGAAGCTTTCTTT. It codes for CASSFRVRTEAFF. The chain uses TRBV5-8 and TRBJ1-1; a possible D gene is TRBD1 (5 bases). The germline V and J ends were trimmed by 2 bases and 5 bases, with 10 bases remaining between them. This CDR3 comprises 13 residues. In germline, CDR1 is SGHTS, CDR2 YDEGEE.

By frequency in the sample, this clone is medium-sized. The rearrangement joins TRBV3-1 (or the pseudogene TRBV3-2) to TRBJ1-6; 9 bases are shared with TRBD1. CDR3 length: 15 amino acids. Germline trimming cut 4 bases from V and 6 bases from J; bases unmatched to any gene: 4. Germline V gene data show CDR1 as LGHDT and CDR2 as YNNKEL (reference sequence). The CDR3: CASSLTGGSNSPLHF. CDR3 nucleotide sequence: TGTGCCAGCAGCCTTACAGGGGGCTCTAATTCACCCCTCCACTTT.

DNA of the CDR3: TGCGCCAGCAGCCCCGGGACTCTCGTCACCGGGGAGCTGTTTTTT. Residues: CASSPGTLVTGELFF. The chain combines TRBV4-1 with TRBJ2-2, with a tentative D call TRBD2 (6 bases). This CDR3 has 15 residues. Germline lookup yields CDR1 MGHRA and CDR2 YSYEKL. V was pared by 4 bases and J by 4 bases, with 13 bases between.

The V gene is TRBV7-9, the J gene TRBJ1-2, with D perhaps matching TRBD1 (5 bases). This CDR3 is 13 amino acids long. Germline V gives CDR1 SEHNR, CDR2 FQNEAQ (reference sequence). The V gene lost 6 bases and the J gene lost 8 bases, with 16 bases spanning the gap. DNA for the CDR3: TGTGCCAGCAGAGAGACAGAAATGGCCGGCTACACCTTC. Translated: CASRETEMAGYTF.

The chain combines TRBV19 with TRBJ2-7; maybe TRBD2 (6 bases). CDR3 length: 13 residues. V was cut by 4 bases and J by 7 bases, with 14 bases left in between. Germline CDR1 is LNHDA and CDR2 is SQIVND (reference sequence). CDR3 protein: CASSTGLRREQYF. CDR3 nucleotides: TGTGCCAGTAGTACGGGACTCCGCCGAGAGCAGTACTTC.

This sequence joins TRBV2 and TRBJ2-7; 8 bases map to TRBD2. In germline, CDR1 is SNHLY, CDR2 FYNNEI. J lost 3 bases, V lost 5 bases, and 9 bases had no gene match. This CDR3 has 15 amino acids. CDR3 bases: TGTGCCAGCAGTCGGGAAAGCGGGGGAGGCTACGAGCAGTACTTC. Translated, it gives CASSRESGGGYEQYF.

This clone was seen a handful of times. The CDR3 sequence: CASSLSLGGDSYEQYF. CDR3 bases: TGTGCCAGCAGCTTATCCCTAGGGGGCGACTCCTACGAGCAGTACTTC. The gene calls are TRBV11-3 and TRBJ2-7; 7 nucleotides line up with TRBD1. The CDR3 covers 16 residues. The ends lost 2 bases at V and 0 bases at J; junction bases unmatched: 7. The germline V gene has CDR1 SGHNT and CDR2 YENEEA.

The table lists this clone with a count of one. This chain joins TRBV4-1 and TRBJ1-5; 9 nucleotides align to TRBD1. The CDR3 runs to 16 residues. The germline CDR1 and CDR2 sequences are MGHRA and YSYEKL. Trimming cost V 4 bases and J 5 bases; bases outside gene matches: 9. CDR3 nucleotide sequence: TGCGCCAGCAGCCCCCAACAGGGGGCCTTTTATCAGCCCCAGCATTTT. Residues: CASSPQQGAFYQPQHF.

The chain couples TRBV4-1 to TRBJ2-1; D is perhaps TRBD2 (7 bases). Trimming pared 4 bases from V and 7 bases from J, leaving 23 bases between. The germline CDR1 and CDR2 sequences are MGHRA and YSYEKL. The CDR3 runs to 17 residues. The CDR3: CASSRGGLAVLGNEQFF. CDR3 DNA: TGCGCCAGCAGCCGGGGGGGGCTAGCGGTCTTGGGGAATGAGCAGTTCTTC.

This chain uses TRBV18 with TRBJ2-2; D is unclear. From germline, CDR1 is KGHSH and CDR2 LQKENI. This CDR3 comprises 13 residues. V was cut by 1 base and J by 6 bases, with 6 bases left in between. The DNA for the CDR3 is TGTGCCAGCTCACCACAGAATTCCGGGGAGCTGTTTTTT. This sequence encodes CASSPQNSGELFF.

This CDR3 reads CASTSGHVNSPLHF. DNA for the CDR3: TGTGCCAGCACCTCGGGACATGTTAATTCACCCCTCCACTTT. The J gene is TRBJ1-6, the V gene TRBV2, with D possibly TRBD1 on 6 matching bases. Between the trimmed V and J ends, which lost 7 bases and 6 bases, there was a span of 13 bases. Germline CDR1 SNHLY, CDR2 FYNNEI. The CDR3 contains 14 residues.